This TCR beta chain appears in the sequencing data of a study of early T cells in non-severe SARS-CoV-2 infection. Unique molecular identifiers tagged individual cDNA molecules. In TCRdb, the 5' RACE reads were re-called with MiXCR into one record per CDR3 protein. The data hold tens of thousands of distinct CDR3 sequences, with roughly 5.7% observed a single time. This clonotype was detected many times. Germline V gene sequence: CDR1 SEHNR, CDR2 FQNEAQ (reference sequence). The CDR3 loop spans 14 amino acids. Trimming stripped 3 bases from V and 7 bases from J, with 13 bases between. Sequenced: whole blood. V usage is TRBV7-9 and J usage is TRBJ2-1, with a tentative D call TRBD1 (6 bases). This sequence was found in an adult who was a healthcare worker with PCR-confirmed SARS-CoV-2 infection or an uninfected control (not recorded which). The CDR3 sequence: CASSLAGARNEQFF. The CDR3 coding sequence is TGTGCCAGCAGCTTGGCAGGGGCGAGGAATGAGCAGTTCTTC.